These 17 T cell receptor beta chains originate from one sample sequenced in a study of Tregs in tolerant kidney transplant recipients. Profiled with immunoSEQ multiplex PCR; TCRdb holds only in-frame clones, not every one. The sample's table shows under 35,000 clones. The sequencing used CD8+ T cells from blood, collected before the transplant. The receptors here all came from a human donor who received a combined kidney and bone marrow transplant.

As regards this clone: Sequencing ends 3 residues short of the CDR3 end; the germline J gene provides the rest. The chain recombines TRBV5-8 with TRBJ1-2; D not resolved. The CDR3 consists of 14 residues. V gave up 5 bases and J gave up 4 bases, with 15 bases separating them. CDR1 is SGHTS, CDR2 YDEGEE, per germline. The covered CDR3 bases are TGTGCCAGCAGAAAATTGAGCGAAAGCTATGGC. Its translation is CASRKLSESYG. The full CDR3 is CASRKLSESYGYTF.

A remark on this clone: The sequence runs out 3 residues before the end of the CDR3; the remainder is reconstructed from the germline J gene. This chain uses TRBV30 with TRBJ2-2; D might be TRBD1 (6 bases). Germline CDR1 is GTSNPN and CDR2 is SVGIG (reference sequence). The CDR3 is made up of 12 amino acids. The V gene lost 4 bases and the J gene lost 5 bases, with 8 bases spanning the gap. The CDR3: CAWNRATGELFF. The CDR3 DNA, read in part, is TGTGCCTGGAACAGGGCTACCGGGGAG.

As regards this clone: The read terminates 3 residues ahead of where the CDR3 ends, so the germline J gene completes it. The rearrangement joins TRBV7-9 to TRBJ1-1; perhaps TRBD1 as D (5 bases). The CDR3 is 15 residues long. Trimming stripped 0 bases from V and 3 bases from J, with 11 bases between. Germline CDR1 SEHNR, CDR2 FQNEAQ (reference sequence). CDR3 residues: CASSLALTGDTEAFF. CDR3 DNA (partial): TGTGCCAGCAGCTTAGCTCTAACAGGAGACACTGAA.

Points on this clone: The missing CDR3 end, 3 residues past where the read stops, is filled in from the germline J gene. The chain has TRBV16 and TRBJ1-4, with 11 bases matching TRBD1. The J segment lost 2 bases and the V segment lost 4 bases, leaving 9 bases of the junction unmatched. The CDR3 is made up of 18 amino acids. The germline gives CDR1 KGHSY, CDR2 FQNENV. The covered CDR3 bases are TGTGCCAGCAGCCGAATCCCGGGACAGGGGGTTACTAATGAAAAA. Amino acids: CASSRIPGQGVTNEK. The full CDR3 protein is CASSRIPGQGVTNEKLFF.

Remarks on this clone: The CDR3 end falls 3 residues outside the read, so it is completed with the germline J gene. The rearrangement joins TRBV7-9 to TRBJ2-5; 10 bases are a match to TRBD1. V was clipped by 3 bases and J by 3 bases; unmatched bases: 1. The CDR3 sequence is 14 residues long. The germline V gene has CDR1 SEHNR and CDR2 FQNEAQ (reference sequence). CDR3: CASSFGQGEETQYF. CDR3 DNA (partial): TGTGCCAGCAGCTTCGGACAGGGGGAAGAGACC.

With respect to this clone: The CDR3 end falls 3 residues outside the read, so it is completed with the germline J gene. The J gene is TRBJ2-2, the V gene TRBV2; weak D call: TRBD2 (7 bases). Germline V gene lookup returns CDR1 SNHLY and CDR2 FYNNEI. The CDR3 extends over 12 amino acids. The V end lost 8 bases, the J end lost 8 bases, and 12 bases lay between the germline ends. CDR3 bases read: TGTGCCAGCTTACGGGGGGCTGGGGAG. Amino acid sequence: CASLRGAGE. In full, the CDR3 reads CASLRGAGELFF.

Notes on this clone: Sequencing ends 3 residues short of the CDR3 end; the germline J gene provides the rest. V is TRBV11-2 and J is TRBJ2-7; possible D gene TRBD2, 5 bases. The CDR3 has 12 amino acids. The V gene's germline CDR1 is SGHAT and CDR2 FQNNGV. With 5 bases removed from V and 6 bases from J, the gap between germline ends came to 11 bases. CDR3 region: CASSPLGREQYF. The CDR3 bases that were read are TGTGCCAGCAGCCCACTAGGTCGCGAG.

The chain's CDR3 is CASSFETSDNEQFF. CDR3 DNA (partial): TGTGCCAGCAGCTTCGAGACTAGCGACAATGAG. This chain joins TRBV11-2 and TRBJ2-1; TRBD2 matches 8 bases. Read sequence stops 3 residues before the CDR3 end, and the germline J gene provides the missing end. This CDR3 contains 14 residues. V gave up 3 bases and J gave up 5 bases; unmatched junction bases: 3. Germline V CDR1 and CDR2: SGHAT, FQNNGV.

On this clone itself: The read falls 3 residues short of the CDR3 end, and the missing part is taken from the germline J gene. The rearrangement uses TRBV19 and TRBJ1-5; 7 nucleotides agree with TRBD1. V shed 5 bases, J shed 2 bases, and the junction held 6 bases outside the gene matches. CDR3 size: 15 residues. The germline V gene encodes CDR1 LNHDA and CDR2 SQIVND (reference sequence). CDR3 DNA, as far as it was read: TGTGCCAGTAGTCCCACCGGGACAGGCAATCAGCCC. Protein product: CASSPTGTGNQP. The entire CDR3 sequence reads CASSPTGTGNQPQHF.

Concerning this clone itself: The sequence runs out 3 residues before the end of the CDR3; the remainder is reconstructed from the germline J gene. The chain links TRBV20-1 to TRBJ2-7; 10 positions match TRBD2. The V segment lost 2 bases and the J segment 0 bases; nucleotides outside the gene matches: 4. The CDR3 contains 15 residues. Looked up from germline, CDR1 is DFQATT and CDR2 is SNEGSKA (reference sequence). Incomplete CDR3 DNA: TGCAGTGCTAGATGGACTAGCGGTAGCTCCTACGAG. Translating it yields CSARWTSGSSYE. The whole CDR3 sequence is CSARWTSGSSYEQYF.

About this clone itself: The read ends 3 residues shy of where the CDR3 ends; the end is completed using the germline J gene. The V and J genes are TRBV19 and TRBJ1-1; D call uncertain. V dropped 7 bases and J dropped 7 bases, with 13 bases sitting between them. In germline, CDR1 is LNHDA, CDR2 SQIVND (reference sequence). The CDR3 totals 12 residues. The CDR3 sequence: CASIGDRVEAFF. Partial CDR3 DNA: TGTGCCAGTATCGGGGATCGGGTTGAA. Combining the CDR3 with reference TRBV19 and TRBJ1-1 gives the whole variable domain DGGITQSPKYLFRKEGQNVTLSCEQNLNHDAMYWYRQDPGQGLRLIYYSQIVNDFQKGDIAEGYSVSREKKESFPLTVTSAQKNPTAFYLCASIGDRVEAFFGQGTRLTVV.

In regard to this clone: From the germline J gene comes the end of the CDR3, since the read stops 3 residues before it. V gene TRBV7-2 combines with J gene TRBJ2-7, with 9 positions matching TRBD2. The CDR3 runs 17 residues. Germline V gene lookup returns CDR1 SGHTA and CDR2 FQGNSA. With 0 bases clipped from V and 2 bases from J, the junction kept 8 bases outside the gene matches. CDR3 DNA, as far as it was read: TGTGCCAGCAGCTTAGCGGGCTTGCTAGCGGGACCCTACGAG. Amino acid sequence: CASSLAGLLAGPYE. The full CDR3 protein is CASSLAGLLAGPYEQYF.

On this clone itself: The DNA ends 3 residues before the CDR3 does, and the rest of the CDR3 is filled in from the germline J gene. The chain is built from TRBV29-1 and TRBJ1-4, with a possible D match to TRBD1 (6 bases). Deletions cut 4 bases from V and 0 bases from J, with 12 bases between. Germline-derived CDR1 and CDR2 are SQVTM and ANQGSEA. The length of the CDR3 is 15 residues. The DNA read from the CDR3 is TGCAGCGTTGGGACAGAATATACAACTAATGAAAAA. Translated, it gives CSVGTEYTTNEK. The full-length CDR3 reads as CSVGTEYTTNEKLFF.

Of note for this clone: Read coverage stops 3 residues before the CDR3 terminus; the germline J gene supplies the remainder. V and J are TRBV20-1 and TRBJ2-7, with TRBD1 matching over 7 bases. Germline V lookup: CDR1 DFQATT, CDR2 SNEGSKA (reference sequence). This CDR3 spans 13 amino acids. V shed 0 bases, J shed 3 bases, and the junction held 2 bases outside the gene matches. The CDR3 is CSARENRGYEQYF. CDR3 DNA (partial): TGCAGTGCTAGAGAAAACAGGGGCTACGAG.

In the case of this clone: The read comes to an end 3 residues before the CDR3 does, leaving the germline J gene to fill in the end. The chain has TRBV7-9 and TRBJ1-2; D might be TRBD1 (6 bases). Germline V CDR1 and CDR2: SEHNR, FQNEAQ (reference sequence). V gave up 5 bases and J gave up 5 bases, with 15 bases separating them. The CDR3 loop spans 14 amino acids. The CDR3 protein is CASSTQQGCYGYTF. The part of the CDR3 DNA that was read is TGTGCCAGCAGCACCCAACAGGGATGTTATGGC.

Comments on this clone: The sequenced fragment ends 3 residues before the CDR3 boundary, so the rest is inferred from the germline J gene. The genes are TRBV11-2 and TRBJ2-1, with D uncertain. Germline V gene data show CDR1 as SGHAT and CDR2 as FQNNGV. The CDR3 has 12 residues. Between the trimmed V and J ends, which lost 3 bases and 6 bases, there was a span of 6 bases. The CDR3 bases that were read are TGTGCCAGCAGCTTCACTATCAATGAG. It yields the protein CASSFTINE. The full CDR3 reads CASSFTINEQFF.

CDR3 sequence: CSAATSDSYEQYF. Incomplete CDR3 DNA: TGCAGTGCTGCGACTAGCGATTCCTACGAG. This chain connects TRBV20-1 to TRBJ2-7, with 8 bases identical to TRBD2. The missing CDR3 end, 3 residues past where the read stops, is filled in from the germline J gene. The germline CDR1 and CDR2 sequences are DFQATT and SNEGSKA (reference sequence). With V trimmed by 5 bases and J by 1 base, 4 bases remained unmatched. The CDR3 runs 13 residues.